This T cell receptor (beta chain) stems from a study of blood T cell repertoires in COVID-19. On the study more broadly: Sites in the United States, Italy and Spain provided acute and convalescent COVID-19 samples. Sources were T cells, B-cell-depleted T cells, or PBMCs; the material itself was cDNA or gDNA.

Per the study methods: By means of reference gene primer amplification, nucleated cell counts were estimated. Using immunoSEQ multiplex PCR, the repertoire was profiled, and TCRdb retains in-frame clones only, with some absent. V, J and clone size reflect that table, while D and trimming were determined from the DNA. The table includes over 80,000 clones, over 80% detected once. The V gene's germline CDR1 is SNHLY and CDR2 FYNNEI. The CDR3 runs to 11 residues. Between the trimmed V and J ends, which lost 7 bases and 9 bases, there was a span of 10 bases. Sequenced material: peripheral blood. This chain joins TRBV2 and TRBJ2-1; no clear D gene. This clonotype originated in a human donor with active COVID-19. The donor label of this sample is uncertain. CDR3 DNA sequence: TGTGCCAGCACAACTATCCCTGAGCAGTTCTTC. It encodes CASTTIPEQFF.